The source of this T cell receptor (beta chain) is a study of blood T cells in healthy people across ages. Overall study: Capture by template switching was about one barcoded beta molecule per two T cells. General study points: Changes in expanded clonotypes were possibly confounded, as the CMV status of donors was unknown.

Drawing of peripheral blood yielded 7.5 to 10 milliliters from each donor. This clonotype came up a few times. What it binds is unknown. V was clipped by 3 bases and J by 9 bases; unmatched bases: 3. The CDR3 has 12 residues. Germline V lookup: CDR1 SEHNR, CDR2 FQNEAQ (reference sequence). For the second PCR, which ran for roughly 6 to 12 cycles, a sample-barcoded 5' primer and a J-beta primer mix were used. Researchers report that a template-switch adaptor with 12 random nucleotides tagged each cDNA molecule. TCRdb recomputed calls from the 5' RACE reads with MiXCR, one row per CDR3 protein. The sample shows 700,000 to 1,000,000 distinct CDR3 sequences, 44% of them seen only once.

Material: blood. The chain links TRBV7-9 to TRBJ1-2; 8 bases agree with TRBD1. The receptor's source is a man in his 60s in good health. As DNA, the CDR3 is TGTGCCAGCAGCTTGGACAGGGAAAGCTACACCTTC. Translated, it gives CASSLDRESYTF.